Listed here are 8 T cell receptor beta chains from one sample, sequenced in a study of blood T cell repertoires in COVID-19. TCRdb's copy holds only in-frame clones and misses some; the assay was immunoSEQ multiplex PCR. The sample shows tens of thousands of clones, around three quarters of them seen only once. Material: peripheral blood. The receptors come from a man older than 75 with active or convalescent COVID-19.

This clone turned up a few times. The V call is TRBV15, the J call TRBJ2-7; no firm D call. CDR1 and CDR2 from the germline V gene are LNHNV and YYDKDF (reference sequence). The CDR3 runs 11 residues. V was clipped by 3 bases and J by 6 bases, with 6 bases between them. As DNA, the CDR3 is TGTGCCACCAGCAGCGGCGGCGAGCAGTACTTC. Amino acid sequence: CATSSGGEQYF.

V and J are TRBV5-1 and TRBJ1-4, with unresolved D. V lost 6 bases, J lost 0 bases, and 12 bases lay in between. Germline CDR1 and CDR2: SGHRS and YFSETQ. The CDR3 is 15 residues long. The CDR3 is CASNEGPATNEKLFF. The CDR3 coding sequence is TGCGCCAGCAATGAGGGCCCGGCAACTAATGAAAAACTGTTTTTT.

The gene calls are TRBV9 and TRBJ2-7, with 7 bases fitting TRBD2. The CDR3 runs 15 residues. The germline CDR1 and CDR2 sequences are SGDLS and YYNGEE. The ends lost 4 bases at V and 2 bases at J; junction bases unmatched: 9. The CDR3 bases are TGTGCCAGCAGCCCCTCAGCGGGATCCACCTACGAGCAGTACTTC. As protein: CASSPSAGSTYEQYF.

V and J are TRBV5-1 and TRBJ1-2; 7 bases agree with TRBD1. Trimming removed 1 base from V and 2 bases from J; junction bases left unmatched: 11. Germline V gene lookup returns CDR1 SGHRS and CDR2 YFSETQ. The CDR3 runs 17 residues. The DNA of the CDR3 is TGCGCCAGCAGCTTGAGTTTTATCGGGACAGCAAACTATGGCTACACCTTC. It codes for CASSLSFIGTANYGYTF.

This sequence joins TRBV28 and TRBJ1-5; D perhaps matches TRBD1 (6 bases). Germline V gene lookup returns CDR1 MDHEN and CDR2 SYDVKM. With 3 bases removed from V and 3 bases from J, the gap between germline ends came to 12 bases. The CDR3 extends over 15 amino acids. The CDR3 here is CASSLGAENNQPQHF. In nucleotides, the CDR3 is TGTGCCAGCAGTTTGGGGGCGGAGAACAATCAGCCCCAGCATTTT.

The sample holds one count of this clone. The V call is TRBV5-6, the J call TRBJ2-1; 8 positions match TRBD1. CDR3 length: 16 amino acids. The V gene's germline CDR1 is SGHDT and CDR2 YYEEEE. Losses at the gene ends were 3 bases for V and 5 bases for J; bases not matched to a gene: 10. In DNA, the CDR3 is TGTGCCAGCAGCTCTGGCGTAGGACAGGGCCACAATGAGCAGTTCTTC. Encoded protein: CASSSGVGQGHNEQFF.

The rearrangement uses TRBV9 and TRBJ2-2, with 7 bases lining up with TRBD1. CDR1 is SGDLS and CDR2 is YYNGEE in the germline V gene. V was pared by 0 bases and J by 5 bases, with 4 bases of the junction left unmatched. CDR3 length equals 15 residues. This CDR3 is CASSVEGARTGELFF. CDR3 in DNA: TGTGCCAGCAGCGTAGAGGGGGCGCGGACCGGGGAGCTGTTTTTT.

This clone was detected only a few times. The chain couples TRBV11-2 to TRBJ1-2; tentative D call: TRBD1 (5 bases). The germline CDR1 and CDR2 sequences are SGHAT and FQNNGV. This CDR3 region has 14 residues. Trimming took off 6 bases at V and 8 bases at J, with 19 bases between the two ends. This CDR3 is CASSVAGEPRGYTF. CDR3 in DNA: TGTGCCAGCAGTGTCGCGGGGGAGCCCCGGGGCTACACCTTC.